Listed below are T cell receptor beta chains from one sample, sequenced in a study of breast tumors, draining lymph nodes, adjacent tissues. TCRdb itself ran the multiplex PCR reads through MiXCR, one entry per CDR3 protein. In the table there are a few hundred thousand distinct CDR3 sequences, less than 40% of which are singletons. Material for sequencing was axillary lymph node tissue. The receptor source for this set is a female donor with breast cancer. Some clones in this sample may be carry-over from other donors' samples. CDR3s include the opening cysteine and the closing phenylalanine or tryptophan. D genes are given only for firm matches. A clone size is listed for some rows: how often the clone was seen (once, few, many), or a class if it is expanded.

j_gene | d_gene | abundance | v_gene | CDR3aa | CDR3nt
TRBJ1-5 | TRBD1 | NA | TRBV7-8 | CASSLVDRGSYSNQPQHF | TGTGCCAGCAGCTTAGTGGACAGGGGAAGTTATAGCAATCAGCCCCAGCATTTT
TRBJ2-5 | TRBD1 | many | TRBV19 | CASSILGTGKGETQYF | TGTGCCAGTAGTATACTAGGGACAGGGAAAGGGGAGACCCAGTACTTC
TRBJ1-1 | NA | NA | TRBV19 | CASSRDRYPLNTEAFF | TGTGCCAGTAGTCGGGATAGGTACCCCTTGAACACTGAAGCTTTCTTT
TRBJ2-1 | TRBD2 | many | TRBV20-1 | CSASRLAGAEQFF | TGCAGTGCTAGCCGACTAGCGGGAGCCGAGCAGTTCTTC
TRBJ2-6 | NA | NA | TRBV7-2 | CASSQGPGAHSGANVLTF | TGTGCCAGCAGCCAAGGCCCAGGGGCCCACTCTGGGGCCAACGTCCTGACTTTC
TRBJ1-5 | NA | NA | TRBV11-3 | CASSARKVYQPQHF | TGTGCCAGCAGCGCTAGGAAAGTGTATCAGCCCCAGCATTTT
TRBJ2-3 | NA | many | TRBV7-2 | CASSSSAQIPAITDTQYF | TGTGCCAGCAGCTCTTCCGCGCAGATTCCAGCCATCACAGATACGCAGTATTTT
TRBJ2-2 | NA | NA | TRBV6-5 | CASRSEEQGWGTGELFF | TGTGCCAGCAGAAGCGAAGAACAAGGATGGGGCACCGGGGAGCTGTTTTTT
TRBJ1-1 | NA | many | TRBV25-1 | CASSELEGPQAFF | TGTGCCAGCAGTGAATTAGAAGGGCCTCAAGCTTTCTTT
TRBJ1-1 | NA | NA | TRBV10-3 | CAISESWWGGNTEAFF | TGTGCCATCAGTGAGTCCTGGTGGGGAGGGAACACTGAAGCTTTCTTT
TRBJ1-2 | NA | NA | TRBV2 | CASKAALNTEANYGYTF | TGTGCCAGCAAAGCAGCCCTGAACACTGAAGCTAACTATGGCTACACCTTC
TRBJ2-4 | NA | few | TRBV4-2 | CASSQVAGGDIQYF | TGTGCCAGCAGCCAAGTGGCAGGGGGGGACATTCAGTACTTC
TRBJ2-1 | NA | many | TRBV12-3/TRBV12-4 | CASSFGFLGNEQFF | TGTGCCAGCAGTTTCGGATTTTTAGGGAATGAGCAGTTCTTC
TRBJ1-1 | NA | many | TRBV2 | CASSEDGRKAFF | TGTGCCAGCAGTGAAGACGGTCGCAAAGCTTTCTTT
TRBJ2-5 | NA | NA | TRBV6-5 | CASRPGRKETQYF | TGTGCCAGCAGGCCGGGACGAAAAGAGACCCAGTACTTC
TRBJ2-7 | TRBD2 | NA | TRBV19 | CASSISSGRAVEYF | TGTGCCAGTAGTATCTCTAGCGGGAGGGCCGTGGAGTACTTC
TRBJ2-3 | NA | NA | TRBV10-3 | CAIKEGNTDTQYF | TGTGCCATCAAGGAGGGGAACACAGATACGCAGTATTTT
TRBJ1-3 | NA | NA | TRBV7-2 | CASSLGRRNTIYF | TGTGCCAGCAGCTTAGGGAGGAGAAACACCATATATTTT
TRBJ1-5 | NA | many | TRBV7-3 | CASSLGPKDQPQHF | TGTGCCAGCAGCTTGGGACCGAAGGATCAGCCCCAGCATTTT
TRBJ1-6 | NA | many | TRBV7-2 | CASSTRVGNSPLHF | TGTGCCAGCAGCACGCGGGTGGGTAATTCACCCCTCCACTTT
TRBJ1-6 | NA | NA | TRBV24-1 | CATSDGTPLHF | TGTGCCACCAGTGACGGGACACCCCTCCACTTT
TRBJ2-1 | TRBD2 | many | TRBV11-3 | CASSFEAGSSYNEQFF | TGTGCCAGCAGCTTCGAAGCGGGGAGCTCCTACAATGAGCAGTTCTTC
TRBJ2-6 | TRBD2 | many | TRBV7-9 | CASSLALGLAGVGGANVLTF | TGTGCCAGCAGCTTAGCGCTGGGTCTAGCGGGGGTAGGTGGGGCCAACGTCCTGACTTTC
TRBJ1-1 | NA | NA | TRBV5-1 | CASSLEQGRTEAFF | TGCGCCAGCAGCTTGGAACAGGGTCGCACTGAAGCTTTCTTT
TRBJ1-1 | NA | once | TRBV7-2 | CASGWGHMNTEAFF | TGTGCCAGCGGCTGGGGACACATGAACACTGAAGCTTTCTTT
TRBJ2-5 | TRBD2 | many | TRBV10-2 | CASSAGGLETQYF | TGCGCCAGCAGCGCGGGGGGGCTTGAGACCCAGTACTTC
TRBJ2-1 | NA | many | TRBV7-6 | CASSLIQSSSYNEQFF | TGTGCCAGCAGCTTAATTCAGTCCAGCTCCTACAATGAGCAGTTCTTC
TRBJ1-3 | NA | many | TRBV4-3 | CASSRVSSSGNTIYF | TGCGCCAGCAGCCGGGTCAGTAGCTCTGGAAACACCATATATTTT
TRBJ1-2 | TRBD1 | many | TRBV5-8 | CASSNYPGQFVANYGYTF | TGTGCCAGCAGTAACTATCCGGGACAGTTCGTTGCCAACTATGGCTACACCTTC
TRBJ1-2 | NA | NA | TRBV24-1 | CATSDHRQHYGYTF | TGTGCCACCAGTGACCACCGACAGCACTATGGCTACACCTTC
TRBJ2-7 | TRBD1 | many | TRBV24-1 | CATSDATGTGYEQYF | TGTGCCACCAGTGATGCTACCGGGACAGGGTACGAGCAGTACTTC
TRBJ1-2 | NA | many | TRBV5-1 | CASSLFSYGYTF | TGCGCCAGCAGCTTGTTCAGCTATGGCTACACCTTC
TRBJ2-3 | NA | many | TRBV20-1 | CSALGATGEGDTQYF | TGCAGTGCCCTCGGGGCGACGGGAGAAGGGGATACGCAGTATTTT
TRBJ1-3 | NA | NA | TRBV27 | CASSQDISGNTIYF | TGTGCCAGCAGCCAGGACATCTCTGGAAACACCATATATTTT
TRBJ2-1 | TRBD1 | many | TRBV7-3 | CASSLKGQGAGEQFF | TGTGCCAGCAGCTTAAAGGGACAGGGGGCGGGCGAGCAGTTCTTC
TRBJ1-4 | TRBD1 | NA | TRBV5-1 | CASSSGQEEEQLFF | TGCGCCAGCAGTTCGGGACAGGAGGAGGAACAACTGTTTTTT
TRBJ1-2 | NA | many | TRBV7-3 | CASSLTSRSGDGYTF | TGTGCCAGCAGCTTAACGAGCCGGTCAGGGGATGGCTACACCTTC
TRBJ2-5 | TRBD1 | few | TRBV29-1 | CSVLLRDRGRQETQYF | TGCAGCGTCCTACTCCGGGACAGGGGGCGACAAGAGACCCAGTACTTC
TRBJ1-2 | TRBD1 | NA | TRBV24-1 | CATGGQGAANYGYTF | TGTGCCACCGGAGGACAGGGGGCTGCTAACTATGGCTACACCTTC
TRBJ2-7 | NA | many | TRBV24-1 | CATRANVGEQYF | TGTGCCACCAGAGCGAACGTAGGAGAGCAGTACTTC